The rows below give T cell receptor beta chains drawn from one sample of a study of blood T cell repertoires in COVID-19. Data came from immunoSEQ multiplex PCR; TCRdb stores just in-frame clones and leaves some out. The data hold 250,000 to 350,000 clones, with roughly 89% observed a single time. Source material: PBMCs or T cells enriched from blood (not recorded which). The receptors shown here come from a woman aged 18-29 years with acute COVID-19. Each CDR3 is given with its conserved first and last residue. A D gene is named only where the DNA matches it firmly. Some rows mark clone size as missing; the rest say once, few, many or name a class of expanded clone.

d_gene: .; v_gene: TRBV7-6; j_gene: TRBJ2-5; abundance: .; CDR3nt: TGTGCCAGCAGCTTATCCCTAGGGACCCAGTACTTC; CDR3aa: CASSLSLGTQYF
d_gene: TRBD2; v_gene: TRBV7-7; j_gene: TRBJ2-2; abundance: .; CDR3nt: TGTGCTAGCAGCTTCTACTCCGGGACTAGCGGGAGAGCGAACACCGGGGAGCTGTTTTTT; CDR3aa: CASSFYSGTSGRANTGELFF
d_gene: .; v_gene: TRBV12-3/TRBV12-4; j_gene: TRBJ1-1; abundance: .; CDR3nt: TGTGCCAGCAGGAGACTCCCCGCTGAAGCTTTCTTT; CDR3aa: CASRRLPAEAFF
d_gene: .; v_gene: TRBV9; j_gene: TRBJ1-5; abundance: .; CDR3nt: TGTGCCAGCAGCCCCGACTCGGATCAGCCCCAGCATTTT; CDR3aa: CASSPDSDQPQHF
d_gene: .; v_gene: TRBV5-1; j_gene: TRBJ2-3; abundance: .; CDR3nt: TGCGCCAGCAGCCCCGGGCCAGGGGCGAGGAGAGATACGCAGTATTTT; CDR3aa: CASSPGPGARRDTQYF
d_gene: .; v_gene: TRBV2; j_gene: TRBJ1-1; abundance: .; CDR3nt: TGTGCCAGCAGCGCCGATTTAGATGCGAACACTGAAGCTTTCTTT; CDR3aa: CASSADLDANTEAFF
d_gene: TRBD1; v_gene: TRBV9; j_gene: TRBJ1-2; abundance: .; CDR3nt: TGTGCCAGCAGCGTAGGCGCAAGAGGACAGGGACAAGGTGGGGATGGCTACACCTTC; CDR3aa: CASSVGARGQGQGGDGYTF
d_gene: .; v_gene: TRBV27; j_gene: TRBJ1-4; abundance: .; CDR3nt: TGTGCCAGCAGTTTATCGGGACGCTCAGTAGGGGGAGACGAAAAACTGTTTTTT; CDR3aa: CASSLSGRSVGGDEKLFF
d_gene: TRBD1; v_gene: TRBV28; j_gene: TRBJ1-6; abundance: few; CDR3nt: TGTGCCAGCAGTTGGGGACAGGGGGTCTCACCCCTCCACTTT; CDR3aa: CASSWGQGVSPLHF
d_gene: TRBD2; v_gene: TRBV28; j_gene: TRBJ2-1; abundance: few; CDR3nt: TGTGCCAGCAGCTTAGCGGGAGGGAGGGATGAGCAGTTCTTC; CDR3aa: CASSLAGGRDEQFF
d_gene: TRBD1; v_gene: TRBV27; j_gene: TRBJ2-2; abundance: .; CDR3nt: TGTGCCAGCAGGAGCACAGGGGGTTGGTCCGGGGAGCTGTTTTTT; CDR3aa: CASRSTGGWSGELFF
d_gene: .; v_gene: TRBV9; j_gene: TRBJ1-4; abundance: .; CDR3nt: TGTGCCAGCAGCGTAACCGGAGGGCAAGGGGTAAGGGGTGAAAAACTGTTTTTT; CDR3aa: CASSVTGGQGVRGEKLFF
d_gene: TRBD1; v_gene: TRBV29-1; j_gene: TRBJ1-2; abundance: .; CDR3nt: TGCAGCGTGGCCGGACAGGGTAGTTTGTGGTACACCTTC; CDR3aa: CSVAGQGSLWYTF
d_gene: .; v_gene: TRBV7-2; j_gene: TRBJ1-4; abundance: .; CDR3nt: TGTGCCAGCAGCTTAGCGGGGGGGTGGGATGAAAAACTGTTTTTT; CDR3aa: CASSLAGGWDEKLFF
d_gene: TRBD1; v_gene: TRBV28; j_gene: TRBJ2-5; abundance: few; CDR3nt: TGTGCCAGCAGTTTAAAACGGACAGGAGATCCTTGCCAGTACTTC; CDR3aa: CASSLKRTGDPCQYF
d_gene: TRBD1; v_gene: TRBV7-6; j_gene: TRBJ1-4; abundance: few; CDR3nt: TGTGCCAGCAGCCCGGGGACAGTCCCGGGTGAAAAACTGTTTTTT; CDR3aa: CASSPGTVPGEKLFF
d_gene: TRBD2; v_gene: TRBV6-4; j_gene: TRBJ2-3; abundance: few; CDR3nt: TGTGCCAGCAGTGACTCTTCTAGCGGAGGCGCAGATACGCAGTATTTT; CDR3aa: CASSDSSSGGADTQYF
d_gene: TRBD2; v_gene: TRBV9; j_gene: TRBJ2-7; abundance: .; CDR3nt: TGTGCCAGCAGCTTCGGCGTGGCGGGAGGGCCGTACGAGCAGTACTTC; CDR3aa: CASSFGVAGGPYEQYF
d_gene: TRBD1; v_gene: TRBV18; j_gene: TRBJ1-6; abundance: few; CDR3nt: TGTGCCAGCTCACCGCGACCTGGACAGGCCCATGGGACCCTCCACTTT; CDR3aa: CASSPRPGQAHGTLHF
d_gene: .; v_gene: TRBV14; j_gene: TRBJ2-4; abundance: once; CDR3nt: TGTGCCAGCAGCCAGGGTGGGGCCATTCAGTACTTC; CDR3aa: CASSQGGAIQYF
d_gene: TRBD1; v_gene: TRBV9; j_gene: TRBJ2-3; abundance: .; CDR3nt: TGTGCCAGCAGCGTGCAGGGGGCGGCTAGCACAGATACGCAGTATTTT; CDR3aa: CASSVQGAASTDTQYF
d_gene: .; v_gene: TRBV12-3/TRBV12-4; j_gene: TRBJ1-3; abundance: once; CDR3nt: TGTGCCAGCAGTAAGAGCCACACCATATATTTT; CDR3aa: CASSKSHTIYF
d_gene: .; v_gene: TRBV3-1/TRBV3-2; j_gene: TRBJ1-1; abundance: .; CDR3nt: TGTGCCAGCACCCCGGGACATACGAACACTGAAGCTTTCTTT; CDR3aa: CASTPGHTNTEAFF